The entry that follows covers one TCR beta chain sequence. Antigen: not known. RNA isolated from unsorted whole blood supplied the blood RNA, with germline DNA also extracted. The template, around 520 ng total RNA, yielded TCR beta cDNA made with a constant-region primer. Libraries covering TCR beta were generated through three nested multiplex PCR rounds (using a slightly modified ARM-PCR). Investigators reported that the first two PCR rounds, at roughly 10 cycles each, used TRBV1-TRBV30 forward primers with a C-beta reverse primer. MiXCR, run by TCRdb on the multiplex PCR reads, gives a single entry per CDR3 protein. The sample has 300,000 to 350,000 distinct CDR3 sequences, around three fifths seen once. This specimen comes from a study of tumor-infiltrating lymphocytes in primary liver carcinoma. Background on the study: Stage T1-T3 N0M0 and a size of about 4 to 11 cm characterized the tumors. Overall study results and limits: Reduced overlap was seen in tumor-adjacent and tumor-blood pairs versus tumor region pairs.

CDR1 MDHEN and CDR2 SYDVKM come from the germline V gene. The CDR3 spans 16 residues. V gave up 6 bases and J gave up 2 bases, with 20 bases separating them. Sequenced input: peripheral blood. This TCR derives from a man aged 40-49 years with primary liver carcinoma and hepatitis B virus infection. V and J are TRBV28 and TRBJ2-7, with D hard to call. The CDR3 sequence: CASSRPTAKRAYEQYF. In DNA form, the CDR3 reads TGTGCCAGCAGCCGCCCGACGGCGAAACGGGCCTACGAGCAGTACTTC.